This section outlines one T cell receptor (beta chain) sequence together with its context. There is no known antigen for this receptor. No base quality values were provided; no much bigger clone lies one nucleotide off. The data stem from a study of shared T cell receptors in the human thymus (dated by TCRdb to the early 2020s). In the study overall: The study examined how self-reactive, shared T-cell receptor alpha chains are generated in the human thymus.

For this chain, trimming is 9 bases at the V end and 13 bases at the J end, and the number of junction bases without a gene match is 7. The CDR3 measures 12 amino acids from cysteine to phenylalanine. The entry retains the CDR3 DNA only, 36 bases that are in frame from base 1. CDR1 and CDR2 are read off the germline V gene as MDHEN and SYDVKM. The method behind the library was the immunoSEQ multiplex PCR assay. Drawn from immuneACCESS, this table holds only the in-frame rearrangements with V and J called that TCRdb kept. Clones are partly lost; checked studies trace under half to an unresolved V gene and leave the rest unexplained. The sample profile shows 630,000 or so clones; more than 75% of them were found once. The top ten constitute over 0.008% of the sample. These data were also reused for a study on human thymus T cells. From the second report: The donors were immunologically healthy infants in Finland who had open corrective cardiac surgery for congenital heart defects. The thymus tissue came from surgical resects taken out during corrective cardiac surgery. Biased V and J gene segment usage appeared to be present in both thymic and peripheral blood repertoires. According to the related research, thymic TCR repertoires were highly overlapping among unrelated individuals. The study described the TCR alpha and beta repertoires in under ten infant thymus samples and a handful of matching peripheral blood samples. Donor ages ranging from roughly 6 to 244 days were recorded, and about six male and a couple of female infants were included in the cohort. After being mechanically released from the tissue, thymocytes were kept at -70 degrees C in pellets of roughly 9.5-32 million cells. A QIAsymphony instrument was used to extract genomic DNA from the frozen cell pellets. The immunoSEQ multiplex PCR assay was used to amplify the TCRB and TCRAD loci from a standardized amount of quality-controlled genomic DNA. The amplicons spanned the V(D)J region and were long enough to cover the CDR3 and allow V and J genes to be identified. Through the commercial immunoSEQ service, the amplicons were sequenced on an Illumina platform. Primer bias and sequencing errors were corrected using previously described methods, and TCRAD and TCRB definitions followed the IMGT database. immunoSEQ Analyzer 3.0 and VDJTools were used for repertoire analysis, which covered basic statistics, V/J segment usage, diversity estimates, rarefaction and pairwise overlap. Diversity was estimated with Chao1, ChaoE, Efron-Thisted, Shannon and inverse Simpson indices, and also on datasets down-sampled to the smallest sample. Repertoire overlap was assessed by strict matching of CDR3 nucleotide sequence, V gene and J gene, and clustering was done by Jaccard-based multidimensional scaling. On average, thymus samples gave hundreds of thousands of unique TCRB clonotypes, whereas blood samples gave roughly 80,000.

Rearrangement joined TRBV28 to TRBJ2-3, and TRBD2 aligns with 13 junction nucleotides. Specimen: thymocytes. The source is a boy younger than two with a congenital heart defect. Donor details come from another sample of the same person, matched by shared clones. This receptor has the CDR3 CASGLAGDLEYF. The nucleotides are TGTGCCAGTGGACTAGCGGGGGATTTGGAGTATTTT.